One T cell receptor beta chain is described in this entry. The entry originates in a study of blood T cell repertoires in COVID-19. Methods used by the authors: Amplification of reference gene primers provided the estimated nucleated cell counts. Only in-frame clones appear in the TCRdb table, and some are missing; sequencing was by immunoSEQ multiplex PCR. V and J calls and clone size are given by that table; D and trimming were obtained from the DNA. The sample yields about 140,000 clones, about 81% seen once. The CDR3 loop spans 14 amino acids. Trimming at V came to 6 bases and at J to 4 bases, leaving 4 bases not matched to a gene. Germline V gene data show CDR1 as MNHEY and CDR2 as SVGAGI.

This chain links TRBV6-5 with TRBJ2-1, with TRBD1 identical over 9 bases. Sequenced material: peripheral blood. This sequence was found in a woman over 75 with acute or convalescent COVID-19. The CDR3: CASRPQGAYNEQFF. CDR3 nucleotide sequence: TGTGCCAGCAGACCACAGGGGGCGTACAATGAGCAGTTCTTC.